This T cell receptor beta chain appears in the sequencing data of a study of CD8+ T cells in alopecia areata. Treatment noted: oral pan-JAK inhibitor, 5-10 mg twice daily. This CDR3 contains 17 residues. Germline V gene data show CDR1 as SGHTA and CDR2 as FQGTGA. Trimming cost V 4 bases and J 3 bases; bases outside gene matches: 5. This clone was counted only a few times. Its antigen is unknown. Notes on the study in general: Among the 100 top clones, expanded CD8+ clones, like scalp clonality, were significantly decreased by tofacitinib.

RNA extraction was followed by reverse transcription into cDNA, which acted as the sequencing template. The method was immunoSEQ multiplex PCR; TCRdb's version includes in-frame clones alone and lacks a portion of them. The data contain 200,000 to 250,000 clones, 50% to 60% of them singletons. Sequencing used CD4+ T cells sorted from blood, obtained at week 4, from a patient treated with tofacitinib. The chain uses TRBV7-3 and TRBJ2-6, with 11 bases identical to TRBD1. The clonotype comes from a human donor with alopecia areata. The CDR3 sequence is CASSSRTGGSGANVLTF. The DNA of the CDR3 is TGTGCCAGCAGCTCAAGGACAGGGGGCAGTGGGGCCAACGTCCTGACTTTC.